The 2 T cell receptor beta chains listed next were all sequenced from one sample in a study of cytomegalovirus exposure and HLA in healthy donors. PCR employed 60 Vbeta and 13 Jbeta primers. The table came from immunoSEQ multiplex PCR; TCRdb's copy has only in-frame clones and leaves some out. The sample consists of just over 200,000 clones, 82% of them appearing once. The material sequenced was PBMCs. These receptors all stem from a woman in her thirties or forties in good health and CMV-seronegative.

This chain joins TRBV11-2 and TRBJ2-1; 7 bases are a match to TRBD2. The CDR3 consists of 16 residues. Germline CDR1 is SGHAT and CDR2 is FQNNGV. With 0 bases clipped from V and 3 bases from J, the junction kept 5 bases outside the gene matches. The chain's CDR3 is CASSLDFSGGYNEQFF. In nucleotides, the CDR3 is TGTGCCAGCAGCTTAGACTTCTCGGGGGGCTACAATGAGCAGTTCTTC.

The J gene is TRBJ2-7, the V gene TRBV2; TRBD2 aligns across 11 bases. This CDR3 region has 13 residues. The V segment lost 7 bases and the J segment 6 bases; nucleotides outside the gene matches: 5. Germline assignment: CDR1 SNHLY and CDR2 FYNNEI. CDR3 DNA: TGTGCCAGCAACGGGCTAGCGGGGGGCGAGCAGTACTTC. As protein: CASNGLAGGEQYF.